What follows are 12 T cell receptor beta chains derived from one specimen sequenced in a study of neoadjuvant anti-PD-1 for oral cavity cancer. Time point given: after neoadjuvant nivolumab, at surgical resection. Repertoires were generated with immunoSEQ multiplex PCR, while TCRdb's copy carries only in-frame clones and drops some. This sample has around 13,000 clones, with roughly 77% found just once. This specimen consisted of PBMCs, obtained after nivolumab (anti-PD-1) treatment. These TCRs come from a person between 40 and 79 years old with oral cavity squamous cell carcinoma.

This clone came up a few times. Here the CDR3 reads CAISRQVDQPQHF. The CDR3 coding sequence is TGTGCCATCAGTCGACAGGTCGATCAGCCCCAGCATTTT. This chain uses TRBV10-3 with TRBJ1-5; possibly TRBD1 for D (6 bases). The CDR3 contains 13 residues. Per germline, CDR1 ENHRY and CDR2 SYGVKD. Trimming left V 5 bases short and J 5 bases short, with 10 bases between.

V gene TRBV6-5 combines with J gene TRBJ2-7; D is perhaps TRBD2 (6 bases). V was pared by 5 bases and J by 3 bases, with 11 bases between. This CDR3 contains 13 residues. Germline V gene lookup returns CDR1 MNHEY and CDR2 SVGAGI. The CDR3 coding sequence is TGTGCCAGCAGTGGAGGGGTAGTCTACGAGCAGTACTTC. It specifies CASSGGVVYEQYF.

The chain uses TRBV5-1 and TRBJ2-7; tentatively, D is TRBD2 (5 bases). The germline gives CDR1 SGHRS, CDR2 YFSETQ. There are 14 residues in the CDR3. Between the trimmed V and J ends, which lost 2 bases and 7 bases, there was a span of 16 bases. CDR3 in DNA: TGCGCCAGCAGCTTAACCGGGATCGGTCCGGAGCAGTACTTC. It is translated as CASSLTGIGPEQYF.

The chain carries TRBV7-2 and TRBJ1-2, with D maybe TRBD1 (6 bases). Trimming removed 2 bases from V and 4 bases from J, with 14 bases in between. There are 15 residues in the CDR3. Looked up from germline, CDR1 is SGHTA and CDR2 is FQGNSA. CDR3 sequence (DNA): TGTGCCAGCAGCTTAAGCCCAGGGGCGGGCTATGGCTACACCTTC. Its translation: CASSLSPGAGYGYTF.

The genes are TRBV30 and TRBJ1-2; D remains ambiguous. CDR3 length: 15 amino acids. Trimming removed 5 bases from V and 0 bases from J, with 16 bases in between. Germline V gene data show CDR1 as GTSNPN and CDR2 as SVGIG (reference sequence). CDR3 residues: CAWLKERAPNYGYTF. DNA of the CDR3: TGTGCCTGGCTGAAAGAGAGGGCCCCTAACTATGGCTACACCTTC.

The chain uses TRBV6-5 and TRBJ1-3, with TRBD1 identical over 9 bases. CDR1 MNHEY and CDR2 SVGAGI come from the germline V gene. Unmatched junction bases numbered 4, after V lost 6 bases and J lost 1 base. The CDR3 consists of 15 residues. CDR3 protein: CASRKQGASGNTIYF. CDR3 nucleotides: TGTGCCAGCAGAAAACAGGGGGCATCTGGAAACACCATATATTTT.

V gene TRBV9 combines with J gene TRBJ2-1; TRBD2 agrees at 12 bases. In germline, CDR1 is SGDLS, CDR2 YYNGEE. V dropped 3 bases and J dropped 3; count of bases not matched to a gene: 4. There are 16 residues in the CDR3. This CDR3 reads CASSGRTSGVYNEQFF. The CDR3 region has the DNA TGTGCCAGCAGCGGAAGGACTAGCGGGGTCTACAATGAGCAGTTCTTC.

A few counts support this clone. CDR3 residues: CASSFLGLPNYGYTF. The CDR3, as DNA: TGCGCCAGCAGCTTCCTTGGGCTCCCTAACTATGGCTACACCTTC. This chain uses TRBV5-1 with TRBJ1-2; no clear D gene. V was clipped by 2 bases and J by 0 bases, with 11 bases between them. Per germline, CDR1 SGHRS and CDR2 YFSETQ. The CDR3 is 15 residues long.

V gene TRBV11-2 combines with J gene TRBJ1-2, with a tentative D call TRBD1 (5 bases). The V end lost 5 bases, the J end lost 2 bases, and 12 bases lay between the germline ends. The germline V gene has CDR1 SGHAT and CDR2 FQNNGV. CDR3 length equals 14 residues. In nucleotides, the CDR3 is TGTGCCAGCAGCCTTAGAGACAGAAACTATGGCTACACCTTC. Translation: CASSLRDRNYGYTF.

V is TRBV19 and J is TRBJ2-1, with TRBD2 matching over 7 bases. The CDR3 covers 14 residues. V lost 5 bases, J lost 2 bases, and 3 bases stayed unmatched. CDR1 is LNHDA, CDR2 SQIVND, per germline (reference sequence). CDR3 nucleotides: TGTGCCAGTAGTTCCGGGACTACCTACAATGAGCAGTTCTTC. It is translated as CASSSGTTYNEQFF.

V gene TRBV2 combines with J gene TRBJ1-2; possible D gene TRBD1, 6 bases. The V end lost 6 bases, the J end lost 3 bases, and 11 bases lay between the germline ends. The length of the CDR3 is 13 residues. CDR1 is SNHLY and CDR2 is FYNNEI in the germline V gene. This CDR3 reads CASSGDIHYGYTF. In DNA, the CDR3 is TGTGCCAGCAGCGGGGACATCCACTATGGCTACACCTTC.

The V and J genes are TRBV18 and TRBJ1-1, with D perhaps TRBD1 (5 bases). CDR3 length equals 15 residues. Trimming took off 4 bases at V and 1 base at J, with 13 bases between the two ends. Germline V CDR1 and CDR2: KGHSH, LQKENI. The CDR3 here is CASSLSGPSNTEAFF. CDR3 in DNA: TGTGCCAGCTCACTTTCGGGACCTTCGAACACTGAAGCTTTCTTT.